This T cell receptor (beta chain) originates from a study of cytomegalovirus exposure and HLA in healthy donors. Note on this clone: The antigen is undetermined.

Study-wide findings and caveats: Using a false discovery rate of 0.05, a later analysis showed that approximately 17,000 TCR beta sequences were associated with HLA alleles. As a later analysis revealed, the rate of TCR association differed by HLA locus, with DRB1 most and HLA-C fewest.

V was clipped by 5 bases and J by 10 bases; unmatched bases: 5. Germline CDR1 and CDR2: SNHLY and FYNNEI. The CDR3 extends over 12 amino acids. PCR was performed using 60 Vbeta and 13 Jbeta primers. The table came from immunoSEQ multiplex PCR; TCRdb's copy has only in-frame clones and leaves some out. The top ten hold 1.1% of the sample, which has around 190,000 clones, about four fifths seen once. The sequenced material came from PBMCs. The sequence came from a woman in her forties in good health and CMV-seronegative. This chain connects TRBV2 to TRBJ2-5; 9 nucleotides agree with TRBD1. CDR3 sequence reads: CASSWTGEGQYF. CDR3 nucleotide sequence: TGTGCCAGCAGTTGGACAGGGGAGGGCCAGTACTTC.